The clone carrying this TCR beta chain was detected many times. In TCRdb, the reads were re-called with MiXCR into one record per CDR3 protein. The data show 250,000 or so distinct CDR3 sequences, with roughly 26% seen just once and under 7.5% held by the top ten. Trimming took off 4 bases at V and 2 bases at J, with 8 bases between the two ends. Germline-derived CDR1 and CDR2 are SEHNR and FQNEAQ (reference sequence). The CDR3 contains 14 residues. The source of the sample is a study of kidney transplant recipient with SARS-CoV-2 infection. This sequence joins TRBV7-9 and TRBJ2-2; the D is unclear. Sample: a blood sample, taken at baseline and on day 111 from a kidney transplant recipient. The sequence was collected from a young adult male patient who had COVID-19 and was a kidney transplant recipient. Some of the T cells might come from the graft donor. The CDR3 DNA sequence: TGTGCCAGCAGCTCTATAGCAAACACCGGGGAGCTGTTTTTT. Residues: CASSSIANTGELFF.